Sequencing of this T cell receptor beta chain was carried out in a study of T-cell memory formation after mild COVID-19. Germline V lookup: CDR1 LGHDT, CDR2 YNNKEL (reference sequence). V was pared by 4 bases and J by 1 base, with 6 bases of the junction left unmatched. The CDR3 is made up of 16 amino acids. Broader study findings: What remained unconfirmed was the SARS-CoV-2 specificity of second-wave clones peaking on day 37. Clones shrinking from day 15 to 85 showed even CD4/CD8 mixes; later expanders tilted CD4+. The study detected some responding clones in pre-infection memory, suggesting cross-reactive memory joined. The CD4+ clones that contracted clustered mainly within CM and EM, and the CD8+ clones concentrated in EMRA.

With respect to this clonotype: Its antigen is not identified.

MiXCR was run by TCRdb on the 5' RACE reads, yielding one entry per CDR3 protein. Of approximately 260,000 distinct CDR3 sequences listed, 15% to 20% were seen once; the top ten hold 22%. The rearrangement joins TRBV3-1 to TRBJ2-3, with 9 bases aligning to TRBD1. The specimen sequenced was PBMCs or a T cell subset sorted from them (not recorded which). The origin of this receptor is a man between 18 and 35 years old who had mild COVID-19 (a few samples of this study predate the infection). Cell type and time point are not known. The CDR3 DNA sequence: TGTGCCAGCAGCCCGACAGGGGGTCTGGGCACAGATACGCAGTATTTT. Residues: CASSPTGGLGTDTQYF.